A single sample gave rise to the 5 T cell receptor beta chains below, sequenced in a study of beta chain features in type 1 diabetes. Investigators reverse transcribed all isolated RNA, so they sequenced expressed TCRB transcripts. TCRdb's table, derived via immunoSEQ multiplex PCR, lists solely in-frame clones and lacks some. This table holds about 70,000 clones, 49% found once. No cognate antigen is known for these TCRs. Overall study findings and caveats: For Type 1 diabetes patients, all four CD4+ subsets carried TCRB CDR3s that were moderately but significantly shorter.

The sequencing sample was made of central memory CD4+ T cells from blood. The receptors were gathered from a man aged 25-45 years with type 1 diabetes.

The chain's CDR3 is CASGGDSHSYEQYF. Here the CDR3 DNA reads TGTGCCAGCGGTGGGGACAGCCACTCCTACGAGCAGTACTTC. This chain connects TRBV9 to TRBJ2-7; 7 bases fit TRBD1. The CDR3 has 14 amino acids. With 7 bases clipped from V and 0 bases from J, the junction kept 7 bases outside the gene matches. CDR1 and CDR2 (germline): SGDLS, YYNGEE.

This sequence joins TRBV11-3 and TRBJ1-2, with TRBD1 as a possible D gene (5 bases). The CDR3 spans 15 residues. Germline lookup yields CDR1 SGHNT and CDR2 YENEEA. Trimming took 0 bases from V and 8 from J, leaving 16 bases between them. The CDR3 nucleotides are TGTGCCAGCAGCTTAGAAGGAGGGACCGCGGAGGGCTACACCTTC. Its protein product is CASSLEGGTAEGYTF.

The V call is TRBV7-9, the J call TRBJ2-1, with D unresolved. V gave up 4 bases and J gave up 1 base, with 5 bases separating them. Germline V gene lookup returns CDR1 SEHNR and CDR2 FQNEAQ (reference sequence). The CDR3 loop spans 13 amino acids. CDR3 coding DNA: TGTGCCAGCAGCTGGAGATCCTACAATGAGCAGTTCTTC. Residues: CASSWRSYNEQFF.

The CDR3 bases are TGTGCCAGCAGTTCACGGGGGACAGGGCCGGATTCACCCCTCCACTTT. Translated: CASSSRGTGPDSPLHF. The chain carries TRBV6-6 and TRBJ1-6; 9 positions agree with TRBD1. The CDR3 sequence is 16 residues long. Germline V gene data show CDR1 as MNHNY and CDR2 as SVGAGI (reference sequence). The ends lost 4 bases at V and 8 bases at J; junction bases unmatched: 9.

This clone appeared a single time. The J gene is TRBJ1-2, the V gene TRBV10-2; no firm D call. This CDR3 has 14 amino acids. Germline V gives CDR1 WSHSY, CDR2 SAAADI. V lost 8 bases, J lost 1 base, and 14 bases lay in between. CDR3: CASRLAGDNYGYTF. DNA for the CDR3: TGCGCCAGCCGATTGGCAGGTGATAACTATGGCTACACCTTC.